This T cell receptor beta chain is drawn from a study of blood T cell repertoires in COVID-19. Germline V gene data show CDR1 as SGHVS and CDR2 as FNYEAQ. The ends lost 5 bases at V and 7 bases at J; junction bases unmatched: 12. The CDR3 length is 16 residues. Profiled with immunoSEQ multiplex PCR; TCRdb holds only in-frame clones, not every one. The repertoire consists of 100,000 to 150,000 clones, with 60% to 80% occurring once and the leading ten covering approximately 5.9%. This sequence originates from an elderly man with COVID-19, enrolled during active disease. The specimen was peripheral blood. The V gene is TRBV7-6, the J gene TRBJ2-5, with 11 bases aligning to TRBD1. As DNA, the CDR3 is TGTGCCAGCAGCGGGCGGACAGGGGGCGCCTGGGGGACCCAGTACTTC. Protein product: CASSGRTGGAWGTQYF.